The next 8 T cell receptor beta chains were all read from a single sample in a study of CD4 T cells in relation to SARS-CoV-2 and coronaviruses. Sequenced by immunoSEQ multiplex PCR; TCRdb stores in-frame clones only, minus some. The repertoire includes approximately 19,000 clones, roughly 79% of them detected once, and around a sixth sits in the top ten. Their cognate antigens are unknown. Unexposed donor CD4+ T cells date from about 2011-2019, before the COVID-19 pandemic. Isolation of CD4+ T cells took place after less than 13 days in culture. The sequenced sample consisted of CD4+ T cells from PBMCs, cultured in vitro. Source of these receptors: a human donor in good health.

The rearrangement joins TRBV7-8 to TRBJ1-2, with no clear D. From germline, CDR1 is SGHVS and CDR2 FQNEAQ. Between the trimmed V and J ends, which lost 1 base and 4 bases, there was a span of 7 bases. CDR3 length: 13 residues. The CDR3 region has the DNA TGTGCCAGCAGCTTAGAGGCGGCCTATGGCTACACCTTC. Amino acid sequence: CASSLEAAYGYTF.

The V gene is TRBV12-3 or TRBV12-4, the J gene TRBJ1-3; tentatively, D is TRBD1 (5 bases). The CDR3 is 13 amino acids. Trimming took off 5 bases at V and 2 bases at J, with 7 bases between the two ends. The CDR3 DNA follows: TGTGCCAGCAGTCAAGGGGCTGGAAACACCATATATTTT. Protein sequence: CASSQGAGNTIYF.

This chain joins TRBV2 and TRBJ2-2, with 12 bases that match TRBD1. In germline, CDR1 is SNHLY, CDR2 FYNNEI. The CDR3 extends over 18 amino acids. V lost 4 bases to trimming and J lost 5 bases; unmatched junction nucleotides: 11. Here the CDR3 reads CASSGRDRGRGRTGELFF. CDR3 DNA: TGTGCCAGCAGTGGGAGGGACAGGGGGCGCGGGAGGACCGGGGAGCTGTTTTTT.

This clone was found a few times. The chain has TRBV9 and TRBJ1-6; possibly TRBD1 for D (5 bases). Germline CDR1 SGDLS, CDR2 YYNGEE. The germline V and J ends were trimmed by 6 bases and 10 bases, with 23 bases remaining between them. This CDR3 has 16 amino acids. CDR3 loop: CASTRGSGREASPLHF. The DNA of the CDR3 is TGTGCCAGCACCCGAGGCTCGGGCAGGGAGGCGTCACCCCTCCACTTT.

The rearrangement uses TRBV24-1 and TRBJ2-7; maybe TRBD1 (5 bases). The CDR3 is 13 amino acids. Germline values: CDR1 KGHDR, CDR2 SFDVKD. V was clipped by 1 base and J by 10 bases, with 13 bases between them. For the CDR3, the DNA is TGTGCCACCAGTGATTTAGCCCCAGGGCGCCAGTACTTC. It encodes CATSDLAPGRQYF.

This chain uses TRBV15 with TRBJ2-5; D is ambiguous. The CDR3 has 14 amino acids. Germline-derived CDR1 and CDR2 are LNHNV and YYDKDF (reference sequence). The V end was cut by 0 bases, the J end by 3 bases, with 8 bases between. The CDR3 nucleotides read TGTGCCACCAGCAGAGATTATATGGAAGAGACCCAGTACTTC. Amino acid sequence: CATSRDYMEETQYF.

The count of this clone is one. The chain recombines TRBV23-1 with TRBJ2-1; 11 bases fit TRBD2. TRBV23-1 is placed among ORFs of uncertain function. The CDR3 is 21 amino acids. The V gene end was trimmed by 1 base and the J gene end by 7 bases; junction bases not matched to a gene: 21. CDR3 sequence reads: CASSQLGGVAGGPGDNNEQFF. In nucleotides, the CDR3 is TGCGCCAGCAGTCAATTGGGTGGAGTAGCGGGAGGGCCAGGGGACAATAATGAGCAGTTCTTC.

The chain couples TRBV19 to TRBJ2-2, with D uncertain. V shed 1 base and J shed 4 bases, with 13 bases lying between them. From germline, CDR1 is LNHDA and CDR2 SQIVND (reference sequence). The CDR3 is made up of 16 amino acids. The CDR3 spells CASSIGFLITTGELFF. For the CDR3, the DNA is TGTGCCAGTAGTATAGGCTTTTTGATAACCACCGGGGAGCTGTTTTTT.